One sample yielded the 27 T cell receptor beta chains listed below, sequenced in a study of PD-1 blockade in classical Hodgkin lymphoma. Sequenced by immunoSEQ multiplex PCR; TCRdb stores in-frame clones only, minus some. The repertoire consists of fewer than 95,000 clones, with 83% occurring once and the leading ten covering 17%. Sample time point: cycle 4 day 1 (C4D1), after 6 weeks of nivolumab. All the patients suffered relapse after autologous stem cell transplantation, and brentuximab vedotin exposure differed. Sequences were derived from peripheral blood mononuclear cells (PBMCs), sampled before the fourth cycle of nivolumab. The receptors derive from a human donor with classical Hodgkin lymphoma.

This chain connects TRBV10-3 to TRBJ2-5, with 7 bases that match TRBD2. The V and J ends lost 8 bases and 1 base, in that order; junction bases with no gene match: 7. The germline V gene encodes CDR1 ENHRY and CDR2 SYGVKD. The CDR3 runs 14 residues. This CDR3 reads CAIASGTLQETQYF. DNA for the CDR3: TGTGCCATCGCAAGCGGGACGCTCCAAGAGACCCAGTACTTC.

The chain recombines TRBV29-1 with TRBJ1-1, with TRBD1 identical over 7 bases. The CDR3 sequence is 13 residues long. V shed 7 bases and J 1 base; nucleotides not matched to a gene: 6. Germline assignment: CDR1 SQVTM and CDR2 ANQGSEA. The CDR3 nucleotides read TGCAGCGCCTCGGGACAGACGAACACTGAAGCTTTCTTT. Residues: CSASGQTNTEAFF.

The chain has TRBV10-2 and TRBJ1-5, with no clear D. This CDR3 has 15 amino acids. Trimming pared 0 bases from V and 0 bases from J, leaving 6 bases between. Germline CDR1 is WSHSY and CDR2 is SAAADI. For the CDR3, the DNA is TGCGCCAGCAGTGAGTCAACGGTTAGCAATCAGCCCCAGCATTTT. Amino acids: CASSESTVSNQPQHF.

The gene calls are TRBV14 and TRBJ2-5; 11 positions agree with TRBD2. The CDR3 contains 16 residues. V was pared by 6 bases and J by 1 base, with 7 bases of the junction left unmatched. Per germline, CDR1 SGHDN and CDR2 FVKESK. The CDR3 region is CASSYAGTSGQETQYF. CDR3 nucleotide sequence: TGTGCCAGCAGTTACGCTGGGACTAGCGGCCAAGAGACCCAGTACTTC.

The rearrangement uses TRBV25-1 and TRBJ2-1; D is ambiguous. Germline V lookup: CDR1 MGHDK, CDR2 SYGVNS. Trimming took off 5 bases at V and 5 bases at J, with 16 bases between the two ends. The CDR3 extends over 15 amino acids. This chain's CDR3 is CASSPHGWQNNEQFF. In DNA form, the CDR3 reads TGTGCCAGCAGTCCCCACGGGTGGCAGAACAATGAGCAGTTCTTC.

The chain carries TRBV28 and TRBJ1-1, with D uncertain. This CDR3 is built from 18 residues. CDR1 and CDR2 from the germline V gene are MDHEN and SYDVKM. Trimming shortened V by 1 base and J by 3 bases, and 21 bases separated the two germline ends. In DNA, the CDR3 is TGTGCCAGCAGTTTATCCAGCCTCATCGCCCTTGACCACACTGAAGCTTTCTTT. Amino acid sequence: CASSLSSLIALDHTEAFF.

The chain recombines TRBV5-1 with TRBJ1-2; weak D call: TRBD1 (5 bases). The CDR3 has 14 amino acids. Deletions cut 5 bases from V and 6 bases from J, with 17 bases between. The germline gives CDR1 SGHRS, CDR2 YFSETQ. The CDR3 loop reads CASSRDGVNHGYTF. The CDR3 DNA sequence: TGCGCCAGCAGTCGGGACGGCGTCAATCATGGCTACACCTTC.

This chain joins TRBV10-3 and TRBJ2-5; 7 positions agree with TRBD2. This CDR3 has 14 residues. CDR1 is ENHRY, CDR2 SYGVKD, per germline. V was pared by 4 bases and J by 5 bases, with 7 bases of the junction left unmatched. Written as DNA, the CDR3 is TGTGCCATCAGTGGATCCGACGGGAGGGAGACCCAGTACTTC. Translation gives CAISGSDGRETQYF.

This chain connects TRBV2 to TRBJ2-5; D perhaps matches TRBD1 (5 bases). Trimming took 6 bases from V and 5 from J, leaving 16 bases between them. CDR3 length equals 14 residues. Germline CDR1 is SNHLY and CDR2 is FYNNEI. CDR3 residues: CASRNRTPRETQYF. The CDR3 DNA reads TGTGCCAGCAGAAACAGGACCCCTCGGGAGACCCAGTACTTC.

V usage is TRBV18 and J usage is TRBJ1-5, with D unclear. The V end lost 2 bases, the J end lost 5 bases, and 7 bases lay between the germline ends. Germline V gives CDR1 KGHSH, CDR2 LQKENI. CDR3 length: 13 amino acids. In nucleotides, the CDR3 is TGTGCCAGCTCACCAGGGCCCGATCAGCCCCAGCATTTT. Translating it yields CASSPGPDQPQHF.

DNA for the CDR3: TGTGCCAGCAGGGCGGGACCATCTTCACCCCTCCACTTT. Its translation: CASRAGPSSPLHF. The V gene is TRBV6-5, the J gene TRBJ1-6, with D tentatively TRBD1 (5 bases). V gave up 6 bases and J gave up 9 bases, with 12 bases separating them. The CDR3 consists of 13 residues. In germline, CDR1 is MNHEY, CDR2 SVGAGI.

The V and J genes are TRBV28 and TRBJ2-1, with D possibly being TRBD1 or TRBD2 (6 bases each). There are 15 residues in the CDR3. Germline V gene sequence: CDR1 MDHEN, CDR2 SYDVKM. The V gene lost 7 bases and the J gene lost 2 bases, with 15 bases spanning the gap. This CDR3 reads CASTEGVAAYNEQFF. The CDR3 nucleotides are TGTGCCAGCACCGAGGGGGTAGCGGCCTACAATGAGCAGTTCTTC.

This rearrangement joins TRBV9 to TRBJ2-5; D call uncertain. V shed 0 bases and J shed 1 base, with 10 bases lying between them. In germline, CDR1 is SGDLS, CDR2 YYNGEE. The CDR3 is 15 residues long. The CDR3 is CASSVAPGSQETQYF. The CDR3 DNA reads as TGTGCCAGCAGCGTAGCCCCAGGCTCCCAAGAGACCCAGTACTTC.

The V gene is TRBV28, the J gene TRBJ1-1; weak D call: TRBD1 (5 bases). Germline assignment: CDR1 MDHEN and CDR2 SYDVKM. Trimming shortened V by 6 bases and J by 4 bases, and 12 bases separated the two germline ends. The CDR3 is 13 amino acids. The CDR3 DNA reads TGTGCCAGCAGAGGCCCGGGGGGCACTGAAGCTTTCTTT. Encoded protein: CASRGPGGTEAFF.

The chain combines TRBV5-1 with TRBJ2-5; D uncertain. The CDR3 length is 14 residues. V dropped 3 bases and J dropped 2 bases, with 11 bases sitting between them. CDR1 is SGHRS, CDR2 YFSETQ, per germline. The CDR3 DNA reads TGCGCCAGCAGCTCCGCGACAAATCAAGAGACCCAGTACTTC. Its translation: CASSSATNQETQYF.

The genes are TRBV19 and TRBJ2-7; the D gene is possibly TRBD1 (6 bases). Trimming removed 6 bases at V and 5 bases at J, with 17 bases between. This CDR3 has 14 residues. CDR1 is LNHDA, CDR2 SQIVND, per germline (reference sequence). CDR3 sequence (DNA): TGTGCCAGTAGGATCTCTCCAGGGGTGGACGAGCAGTACTTC. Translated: CASRISPGVDEQYF. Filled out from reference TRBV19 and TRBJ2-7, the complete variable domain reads DGGITQSPKYLFRKEGQNVTLSCEQNLNHDAMYWYRQDPGQGLRLIYYSQIVNDFQKGDIAEGYSVSREKKESFPLTVTSAQKNPTAFYLCASRISPGVDEQYFGPGTRLTVT.

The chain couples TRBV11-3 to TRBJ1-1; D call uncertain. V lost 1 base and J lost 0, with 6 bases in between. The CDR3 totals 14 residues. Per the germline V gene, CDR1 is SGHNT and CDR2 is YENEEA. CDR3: CASSLGGVNTEAFF. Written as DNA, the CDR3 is TGTGCCAGCAGCTTAGGTGGAGTGAACACTGAAGCTTTCTTT.

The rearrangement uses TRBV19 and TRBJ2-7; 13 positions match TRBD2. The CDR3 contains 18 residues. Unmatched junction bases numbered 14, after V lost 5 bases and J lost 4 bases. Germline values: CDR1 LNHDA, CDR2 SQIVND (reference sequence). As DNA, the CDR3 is TGTGCCAGTAGTGGTTTGGGGACTAGCGGGACCTATTTATACGAGCAGTACTTC. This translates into CASSGLGTSGTYLYEQYF. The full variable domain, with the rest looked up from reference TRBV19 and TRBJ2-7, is DGGITQSPKYLFRKEGQNVTLSCEQNLNHDAMYWYRQDPGQGLRLIYYSQIVNDFQKGDIAEGYSVSREKKESFPLTVTSAQKNPTAFYLCASSGLGTSGTYLYEQYFGPGTRLTVT.

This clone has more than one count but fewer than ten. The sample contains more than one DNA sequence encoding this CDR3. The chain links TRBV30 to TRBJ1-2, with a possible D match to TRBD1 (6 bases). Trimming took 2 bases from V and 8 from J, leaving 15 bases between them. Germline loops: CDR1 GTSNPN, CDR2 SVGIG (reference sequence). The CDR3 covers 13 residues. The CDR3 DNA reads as TGTGCCTGGAGTACCAGAGGGGGATACGGCTACACCTTC. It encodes CAWSTRGGYGYTF.

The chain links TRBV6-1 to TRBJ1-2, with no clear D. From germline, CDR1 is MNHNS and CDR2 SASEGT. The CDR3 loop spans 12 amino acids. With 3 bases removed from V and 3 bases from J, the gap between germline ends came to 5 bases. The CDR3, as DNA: TGTGCCAGCAGTGATATTGACTATGGCTACACCTTC. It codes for CASSDIDYGYTF.

CDR3 region: CASSINRDQPQHF. CDR3 nucleotides: TGTGCCAGTAGTATTAATAGGGATCAGCCCCAGCATTTT. The V and J genes are TRBV19 and TRBJ1-5; D is unclear. Germline-derived CDR1 and CDR2 are LNHDA and SQIVND (reference sequence). The germline V and J ends were trimmed by 3 bases and 5 bases, with 8 bases remaining between them. The CDR3 loop spans 13 amino acids. Drawing the rest from reference TRBV19 and TRBJ1-5, the complete variable domain is DGGITQSPKYLFRKEGQNVTLSCEQNLNHDAMYWYRQDPGQGLRLIYYSQIVNDFQKGDIAEGYSVSREKKESFPLTVTSAQKNPTAFYLCASSINRDQPQHFGDGTRLSIL.

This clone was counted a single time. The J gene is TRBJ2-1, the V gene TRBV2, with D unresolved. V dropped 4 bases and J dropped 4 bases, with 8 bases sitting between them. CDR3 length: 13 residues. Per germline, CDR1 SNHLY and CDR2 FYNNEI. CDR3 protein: CASSGTTYNEQFF. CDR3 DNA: TGTGCCAGCAGTGGAACCACATACAATGAGCAGTTCTTC. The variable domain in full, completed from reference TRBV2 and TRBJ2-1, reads EPEVTQTPSHQVTQMGQEVILRCVPISNHLYFYWYRQILGQKVEFLVSFYNNEISEKSEIFDDQFSVERPDGSNFTLKIRSTKLEDSAMYFCASSGTTYNEQFFGPGTRLTVL.

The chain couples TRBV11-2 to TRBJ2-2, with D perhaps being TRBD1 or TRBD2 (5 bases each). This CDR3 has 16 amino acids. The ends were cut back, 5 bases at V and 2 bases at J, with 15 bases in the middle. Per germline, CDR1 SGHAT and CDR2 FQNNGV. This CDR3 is CASSPQQGRNTGELFF. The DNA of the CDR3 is TGTGCCAGCAGCCCCCAGCAGGGACGAAACACCGGGGAGCTGTTTTTT.

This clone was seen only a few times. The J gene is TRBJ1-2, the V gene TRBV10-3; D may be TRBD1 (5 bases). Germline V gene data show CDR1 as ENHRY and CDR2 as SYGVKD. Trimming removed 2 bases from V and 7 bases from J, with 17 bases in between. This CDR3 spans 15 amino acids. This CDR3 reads CAISEDVGTVPGYTF. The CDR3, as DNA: TGTGCCATCAGTGAGGATGTGGGGACTGTTCCTGGCTACACCTTC.

The CDR3 coding sequence is TGTGCCAGCAGTTTATCTAATCAGAGGTTGAGGGGCCAGGGCTACGAGCAGTACTTC. The encoded protein is CASSLSNQRLRGQGYEQYF. The chain employs TRBV27 and TRBJ2-7; D might be TRBD1 or TRBD2, each matching 5 bases. This CDR3 has 19 residues. CDR1 and CDR2 from the germline V gene are MNHEY and SMNVEV (reference sequence). V lost 0 bases and J lost 3, with 24 bases in between.

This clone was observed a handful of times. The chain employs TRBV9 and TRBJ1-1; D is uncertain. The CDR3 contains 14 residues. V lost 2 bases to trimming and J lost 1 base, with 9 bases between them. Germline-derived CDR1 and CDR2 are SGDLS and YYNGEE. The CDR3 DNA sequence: TGTGCCAGCAGCGTGGCCGGAGGGAACACTGAAGCTTTCTTT. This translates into CASSVAGGNTEAFF. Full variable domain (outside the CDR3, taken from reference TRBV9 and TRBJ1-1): DSGVTQTPKHLITATGQRVTLRCSPRSGDLSVYWYQQSLDQGLQFLIQYYNGEERAKGNILERFSAQQFPDLHSELNLSSLELGDSALYFCASSVAGGNTEAFFGQGTRLTVV.

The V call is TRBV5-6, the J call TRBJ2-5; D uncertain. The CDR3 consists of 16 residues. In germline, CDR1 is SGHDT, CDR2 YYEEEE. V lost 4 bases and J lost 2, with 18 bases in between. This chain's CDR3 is CASSAPGFEGQETQYF. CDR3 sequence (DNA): TGTGCCAGCAGCGCCCCAGGTTTCGAAGGGCAAGAGACCCAGTACTTC.